The following is a T cell receptor (beta chain) sequence with its context. This CDR3 has 16 amino acids. Trimming shortened V by 8 bases and J by 0 bases, and 18 bases separated the two germline ends. Germline loops: CDR1 SNHLY, CDR2 FYNNEI. Using immunoSEQ multiplex PCR, the repertoire was profiled, and TCRdb retains in-frame clones only, with some absent. The data show around 250,000 clones, around 79% seen once. These data come from a study of control samples from healthy donors and cancer patients. The clonotype originates from a woman aged 60 to 75 with lung cancer. The material sequenced was PBMCs. The rearrangement joins TRBV2 to TRBJ2-3, with D perhaps matching TRBD1 (5 bases). CDR3 sequence: CASAVMGPPSTDTQYF. The CDR3 region has the DNA TGTGCCAGCGCAGTCATGGGGCCCCCAAGCACAGATACGCAGTATTTT.